The clone carrying this T cell receptor (beta chain) was counted a few times. The data stem from a study of T-cell memory formation after mild COVID-19. Study background: Clusters of TCRs were largely donor specific.

This CDR3 has 16 amino acids. Germline V gene data show CDR1 as SNHLY and CDR2 as FYNNEI. V was pared by 1 base and J by 2 bases, with 7 bases of the junction left unmatched. After 5'RACE with constant-segment primers, TCR alpha and TCR beta cDNA libraries carrying sample barcodes and UMIs were obtained. TCRdb reprocessed the 5' RACE reads with MiXCR, giving one entry per CDR3 protein. The repertoire consists of almost 550,000 distinct CDR3 sequences, with 20% occurring once and the leading ten covering around an eighth. Specimen: PBMCs or a T cell subset sorted from them (not recorded which). The sequence was collected from an adult woman who had mild COVID-19 (a few samples of this study predate the infection). Cell type and time point are not known. This chain connects TRBV2 to TRBJ1-1, with 7 bases fitting TRBD1. The CDR3 bases are TGTGCCAGCAGTGAAGGAGGACAGGCCATTAACACTGAAGCTTTCTTT. This gives the protein CASSEGGQAINTEAFF. Full variable domain (outside the CDR3, taken from reference TRBV2 and TRBJ1-1): EPEVTQTPSHQVTQMGQEVILRCVPISNHLYFYWYRQILGQKVEFLVSFYNNEISEKSEIFDDQFSVERPDGSNFTLKIRSTKLEDSAMYFCASSEGGQAINTEAFFGQGTRLTVV.